The 30 T cell receptor beta chains in this list originate from one sample, sequenced in a study of CD8 T cells in Susac syndrome. The RNA input was roughly 0.45 to 1 ug, and it was reverse transcribed with random hexamers. MiXCR, run by TCRdb on the immunoSEQ multiplex PCR reads, gives a single entry per CDR3 protein. The data show some 300,000 distinct CDR3 sequences, approximately 85% seen once. Sequenced input: CD8+ T cells from PBMCs. Receptor source: a human donor with multiple sclerosis.

The V call is TRBV28, the J call TRBJ1-5; 11 bases match TRBD1. Per the germline V gene, CDR1 is MDHEN and CDR2 is SYDVKM. The J segment lost 9 bases and the V segment lost 2 bases, leaving 9 bases of the junction unmatched. The CDR3 is 16 residues long. CDR3 in amino acids: CASSLNGQGANGPQHF. CDR3 bases: TGTGCCAGCAGTTTAAATGGACAGGGGGCCAACGGGCCCCAGCATTTT.

V gene TRBV14 combines with J gene TRBJ2-7, with 8 bases fitting TRBD1. This CDR3 comprises 15 residues. V shed 1 base, J shed 3 bases, and the junction held 5 bases outside the gene matches. CDR1 and CDR2 from the germline V gene are SGHDN and FVKESK. CDR3 bases: TGTGCCAGCAGCCAAGTACCCGGGACAGGCTACGAGCAGTACTTC. The encoded protein is CASSQVPGTGYEQYF.

This chain joins TRBV27 and TRBJ2-1; D not certain. V was clipped by 2 bases and J by 3 bases, with 8 bases between them. CDR1 is MNHEY and CDR2 is SMNVEV in the germline V gene (reference sequence). CDR3 length: 14 residues. The CDR3 sequence is CASSLRASYNEQFF. In DNA form, the CDR3 reads TGTGCCAGCAGTTTACGGGCTAGCTACAATGAGCAGTTCTTC.

The chain carries TRBV7-3 and TRBJ2-2, with 10 bases identical to TRBD2. Germline V gene lookup returns CDR1 SGHTA and CDR2 FQGTGA. The CDR3 covers 17 residues. V dropped 5 bases and J dropped 4; count of bases not matched to a gene: 10. For the CDR3, the DNA is TGTGCCAGCAGCCCCATACTAGCGGGGTTTTCCACCGGGGAGCTGTTTTTT. This gives the protein CASSPILAGFSTGELFF.

The rearrangement joins TRBV13 to TRBJ2-3; D possibly uses TRBD1 or TRBD2 (5 bases each). V shed 4 bases and J shed 3 bases, with 11 bases lying between them. The CDR3 runs to 14 residues. Germline V gene sequence: CDR1 PRHDT, CDR2 FYEKMQ (reference sequence). DNA for the CDR3: TGTGCCAGCAGCTCGACAGAGGGAACAGATACGCAGTATTTT. It encodes CASSSTEGTDTQYF. The complete variable domain, with remaining parts taken from reference TRBV13 and TRBJ2-3, reads AAGVIQSPRHLIKEKRETATLKCYPIPRHDTVYWYQQGPGQDPQFLISFYEKMQSDKGSIPDRFSAQQFSDYHSELNMSSLELGDSALYFCASSSTEGTDTQYFGPGTRLTVL.

This clonotype has only a few counts. For the CDR3, the DNA is TGTGCCAGTAGAGAGGGCAATGAGCAGTTCTTC. It codes for CASREGNEQFF. V usage is TRBV19 and J usage is TRBJ2-1; weak D call: TRBD2 (5 bases). This CDR3 has 11 amino acids. The germline CDR1 and CDR2 sequences are LNHDA and SQIVND (reference sequence). V was trimmed by 6 bases and J by 6 bases, leaving 6 bases between them.

V and J are TRBV9 and TRBJ2-5, with D possibly TRBD1 on 6 matching bases. Germline V gene lookup returns CDR1 SGDLS and CDR2 YYNGEE. Trimming left V 4 bases short and J 4 bases short, with 20 bases between. This CDR3 is built from 16 residues. CDR3 protein: CASSLDGTPQGETQYF. The CDR3 nucleotides are TGTGCCAGCAGCTTAGACGGGACACCCCAGGGAGAGACCCAGTACTTC.

This clonotype appeared a single time. The chain is built from TRBV30 and TRBJ1-5, with TRBD1 as a possible D gene (5 bases). Trimming cost V 0 bases and J 7 bases, with 10 bases left between them. The germline CDR1 and CDR2 sequences are GTSNPN and SVGIG (reference sequence). The CDR3 has 13 residues. Written as DNA, the CDR3 is TGTGCCTGGAGTGTACTCGGGGACCAGCCCCAGCATTTT. This translates into CAWSVLGDQPQHF.

The CDR3 loop reads CASSLFPNFEGLAEAYNEQFF. CDR3 bases: TGTGCCAGCAGCTTGTTCCCTAACTTCGAGGGACTAGCGGAGGCCTACAATGAGCAGTTCTTC. J is TRBJ2-1 and V is TRBV5-4, with 11 bases aligning to TRBD2. The germline gives CDR1 SGHNT, CDR2 YYREEE (reference sequence). CDR3 length equals 21 residues. V lost 1 base, J lost 2 bases, and 17 bases stayed unmatched.

V and J are TRBV27 and TRBJ1-6; possibly TRBD1 for D (5 bases). CDR1 is MNHEY and CDR2 is SMNVEV in the germline V gene (reference sequence). This CDR3 spans 14 amino acids. Trimming shortened V by 8 bases and J by 4 bases, and 12 bases separated the two germline ends. This chain's CDR3 is CASRPGLYNSPLHF. The CDR3 bases are TGTGCCAGCCGACCAGGGCTGTATAATTCACCCCTCCACTTT.

The chain has TRBV14 and TRBJ2-1; D possibly uses TRBD1 or TRBD2 (6 bases each). This CDR3 spans 20 amino acids. V lost 2 bases and J 4 bases, leaving 27 bases between the germline ends. Germline loops: CDR1 SGHDN, CDR2 FVKESK. The CDR3 DNA reads TGTGCCAGCAGCCAAACTAGGGGGGTATCGGGCAGATGGTTTTACAATGAGCAGTTCTTC. Its protein is CASSQTRGVSGRWFYNEQFF.

The chain couples TRBV19 to TRBJ1-5, with a possible D match to TRBD1 (5 bases). Germline V gives CDR1 LNHDA, CDR2 SQIVND (reference sequence). The length of the CDR3 is 16 residues. Trimming removed 5 bases from V and 3 bases from J, with 17 bases in between. CDR3 nucleotide sequence: TGTGCCAGTAGTCCCATAATGGGGCCATACAATCAGCCCCAGCATTTT. Translated, it gives CASSPIMGPYNQPQHF.

This sequence joins TRBV15 and TRBJ2-3, with D possibly called TRBD1 or TRBD2 (5 bases each). Between the trimmed V and J ends, which lost 1 base and 6 bases, there was a span of 5 bases. The CDR3 has 12 amino acids. CDR1 is LNHNV and CDR2 is YYDKDF in the germline V gene (reference sequence). DNA of the CDR3: TGTGCCACCAGCAGAGGGGGGGATACGCAGTATTTT. As protein: CATSRGGDTQYF.

This clonotype turned up a few times. The rearrangement uses TRBV27 and TRBJ2-7; 8 bases map to TRBD2. Germline CDR1 reads MNHEY; CDR2 reads SMNVEV (reference sequence). The V and J ends lost 5 bases and 3 bases, in that order; junction bases with no gene match: 6. This CDR3 comprises 14 residues. CDR3 nucleotides: TGTGCCAGCAGTGCCGGGACTAGAGGCTACGAGCAGTACTTC. Translated, it gives CASSAGTRGYEQYF.

The V call is TRBV6-2 or TRBV6-3, the J call TRBJ2-4; D is possibly TRBD1 or TRBD2 (5 bases each). There are 15 residues in the CDR3. The germline CDR1 and CDR2 sequences are MNHEY and SVGEGT. Deletions cut 2 bases from V and 7 bases from J, with 15 bases between. The CDR3 DNA is TGTGCCAGCAGTTACCGACCAGGGTGGGAGAACATTCAGTACTTC. Its protein is CASSYRPGWENIQYF.

The V and J genes are TRBV10-3 and TRBJ1-2; 9 nucleotides align to TRBD1. V was pared by 3 bases and J by 8 bases, with 10 bases of the junction left unmatched. CDR1 is ENHRY and CDR2 is SYGVKD in the germline V gene. The CDR3 has 15 residues. The CDR3 is CAISDAGTGFYGYTF. The CDR3 DNA sequence: TGTGCCATCAGTGACGCCGGGACAGGGTTCTACGGCTACACCTTC.

The rearrangement links TRBV5-5 to TRBJ2-2, with D possibly being TRBD2 (6 bases). This CDR3 contains 14 residues. Trimming pared 0 bases from V and 6 bases from J, leaving 9 bases between. CDR1 is SGHKS, CDR2 YYEKEE, per germline (reference sequence). CDR3 in DNA: TGTGCCAGCAGCTTGGTAGCTAGCGCCGGGGAGCTGTTTTTT. Residues: CASSLVASAGELFF.

V usage is TRBV27 and J usage is TRBJ2-3, with D unclear. The length of the CDR3 is 13 residues. V lost 3 bases and J lost 4, with 8 bases in between. Germline CDR1 and CDR2: MNHEY and SMNVEV (reference sequence). The CDR3 coding sequence is TGTGCCAGCAGTTTCTTGGCAGCAGATACGCAGTATTTT. Translated: CASSFLAADTQYF.

V and J are TRBV20-1 and TRBJ2-7; D may be TRBD1 (5 bases). Germline CDR1 reads DFQATT; CDR2 reads SNEGSKA (reference sequence). This CDR3 has 11 residues. V shed 3 bases and J shed 2 bases, with 5 bases lying between them. The CDR3 sequence: CSASRAYEQYF. CDR3 DNA: TGCAGTGCTAGCAGGGCCTACGAGCAGTACTTC.

The J gene is TRBJ1-1, the V gene TRBV12-3 or TRBV12-4; unclear D gene. The CDR3 runs to 12 residues. The V end lost 3 bases, the J end lost 4 bases, and 6 bases lay between the germline ends. CDR3: CASSFSATEAFF. In DNA form, the CDR3 reads TGTGCCAGCAGTTTCTCCGCCACTGAAGCTTTCTTT.

The chain combines TRBV27 with TRBJ2-7, with 7 bases lining up with TRBD1. The germline CDR1 and CDR2 sequences are MNHEY and SMNVEV (reference sequence). There are 14 residues in the CDR3. The junction had 6 bases not matched to a gene; V was cut back by 2 bases and J by 5 bases. The CDR3, as DNA: TGTGCCAGCAGTTTAGGGGTAGGGGGCGACGAGCAGTACTTC. Amino acids: CASSLGVGGDEQYF.

The count of this clonotype is one. The J gene is TRBJ1-5, the V gene TRBV25-1; D possibly corresponds to TRBD1 (5 bases). V lost 5 bases and J 5 bases, leaving 19 bases between the germline ends. In germline, CDR1 is MGHDK, CDR2 SYGVNS. CDR3 length: 16 residues. The chain's CDR3 is CASSPKGGEGDQPQHF. The CDR3 nucleotides are TGTGCCAGCAGTCCTAAGGGAGGGGAGGGTGATCAGCCCCAGCATTTT. The full variable domain, its missing parts supplied by reference TRBV25-1 and TRBJ1-5, is EADIYQTPRYLVIGTGKKITLECSQTMGHDKMYWYQQDPGMELHLIHYSYGVNSTEKGDLSSESTVSRIRTEHFPLTLESARPSHTSQYLCASSPKGGEGDQPQHFGDGTRLSIL.

The chain employs TRBV3-1 and TRBJ1-2; 9 nucleotides align to TRBD1. CDR3 length equals 18 residues. Germline assignment: CDR1 LGHDT and CDR2 YNNKEL (reference sequence). J was trimmed by 4 bases and V by 3 bases; bases with no gene match: 15. The DNA for the CDR3 is TGTGCCAGCAGCCAGGGTATTACAGGGGGCAGTGGGGTCTATGGCTACACCTTC. Its protein is CASSQGITGGSGVYGYTF.

This chain uses TRBV20-1 with TRBJ2-7; TRBD2 aligns across 7 bases. The trim removed 6 bases at V and 6 bases at J, leaving 17 bases unmatched. The CDR3 sequence is 15 residues long. Germline V gene data show CDR1 as DFQATT and CDR2 as SNEGSKA (reference sequence). In nucleotides, the CDR3 is TGCAGTGCCGCCCCCCTCGCGGGAGAATCAAGCGAGCAGTACTTC. Translating it yields CSAAPLAGESSEQYF.

The chain joins TRBV28 to TRBJ2-7, with 10 positions matching TRBD1. CDR3 length: 16 amino acids. The germline V gene has CDR1 MDHEN and CDR2 SYDVKM. The V gene end was trimmed by 5 bases and the J gene end by 4 bases; junction bases not matched to a gene: 11. CDR3 protein: CASSLPLGQGLYEQYF. Here the CDR3 DNA reads TGTGCCAGCAGTCTCCCCCTGGGACAGGGGCTTTACGAGCAGTACTTC.

The rearrangement joins TRBV19 to TRBJ2-7; D is unresolved. Trimming removed 8 bases at V and 0 bases at J, with 11 bases between. Per the germline V gene, CDR1 is LNHDA and CDR2 is SQIVND (reference sequence). The length of the CDR3 is 13 residues. For the CDR3, the DNA is TGTGCCAGTTCACACAGCTCCTCCTACGAGCAGTACTTC. Its protein product is CASSHSSSYEQYF.

This clonotype was observed a handful of times. The rearrangement uses TRBV19 and TRBJ2-1, with a weak D call TRBD2 (5 bases). The CDR3 has 15 amino acids. From germline, CDR1 is LNHDA and CDR2 SQIVND (reference sequence). Trimming left V 5 bases short and J 0 bases short, with 11 bases between. The CDR3 DNA sequence: TGTGCCAGTAGTTATGGACTCAGCTCCTACAATGAGCAGTTCTTC. Residues: CASSYGLSSYNEQFF.

This clonotype was detected only a few times. V gene TRBV6-1 combines with J gene TRBJ2-7, with D perhaps given as TRBD1 or TRBD2 (5 bases each). The germline gives CDR1 MNHNS, CDR2 SASEGT. This CDR3 is 12 amino acids long. Trimming cost V 6 bases and J 4 bases, with 10 bases left between them. CDR3 sequence reads: CASSNGAYEQYF. CDR3 in DNA: TGTGCCAGCAGCAACGGGGCTTACGAGCAGTACTTC.

CDR3 DNA sequence: TGTGCCAGCAGTTACTCGGAGAGGGACAGGGGGGCTGGAAACACCATATATTTT. Protein: CASSYSERDRGAGNTIYF. The rearrangement uses TRBV6-5 and TRBJ1-3, with 11 bases identical to TRBD1. The CDR3 totals 18 residues. The J segment lost 2 bases and the V segment lost 0 bases, leaving 6 bases of the junction unmatched. Germline V gives CDR1 MNHEY, CDR2 SVGAGI.

The V gene is TRBV3-1, the J gene TRBJ2-6, with D unclear. The germline V gene encodes CDR1 LGHDT and CDR2 YNNKEL (reference sequence). The CDR3 covers 15 residues. V was trimmed by 4 bases and J by 0 bases, leaving 7 bases between them. DNA of the CDR3: TGTGCCAGCAGCCCGACCGACTCTGGGGCCAACGTCCTGACTTTC. This gives the protein CASSPTDSGANVLTF.